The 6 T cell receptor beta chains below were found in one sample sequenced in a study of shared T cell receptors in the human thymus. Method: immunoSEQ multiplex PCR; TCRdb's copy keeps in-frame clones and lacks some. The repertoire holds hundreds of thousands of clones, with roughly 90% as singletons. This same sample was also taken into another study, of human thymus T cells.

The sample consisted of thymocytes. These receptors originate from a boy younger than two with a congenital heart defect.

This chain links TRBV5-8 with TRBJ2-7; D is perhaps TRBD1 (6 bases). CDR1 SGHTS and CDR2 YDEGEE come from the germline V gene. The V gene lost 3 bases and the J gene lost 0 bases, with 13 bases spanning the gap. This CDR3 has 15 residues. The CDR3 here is CASSSPGHFSYEQYF. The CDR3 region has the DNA TGTGCCAGCAGCTCTCCGGGACACTTCTCCTACGAGCAGTACTTC.

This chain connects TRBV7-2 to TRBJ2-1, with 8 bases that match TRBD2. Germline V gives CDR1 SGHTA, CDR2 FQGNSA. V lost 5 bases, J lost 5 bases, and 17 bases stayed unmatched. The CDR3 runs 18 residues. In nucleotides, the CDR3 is TGTGCCAGCAGCCCGGGGGAAGAGCGGGAGAGCGTCCACAATGAGCAGTTCTTC. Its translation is CASSPGEERESVHNEQFF.

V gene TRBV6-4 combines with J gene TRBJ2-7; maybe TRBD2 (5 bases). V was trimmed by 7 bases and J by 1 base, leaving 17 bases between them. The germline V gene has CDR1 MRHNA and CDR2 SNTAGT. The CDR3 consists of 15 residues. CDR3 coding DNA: TGTGCCAGCATGCGACCGGAGGCGACGTCCTACGAGCAGTACTTC. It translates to CASMRPEATSYEQYF.

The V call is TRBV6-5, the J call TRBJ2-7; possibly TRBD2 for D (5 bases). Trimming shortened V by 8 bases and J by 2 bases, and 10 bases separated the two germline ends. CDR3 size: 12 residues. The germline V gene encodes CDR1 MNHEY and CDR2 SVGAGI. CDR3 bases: TGTGCCAGCGGCGGGTCTACCTACGAGCAGTACTTC. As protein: CASGGSTYEQYF.

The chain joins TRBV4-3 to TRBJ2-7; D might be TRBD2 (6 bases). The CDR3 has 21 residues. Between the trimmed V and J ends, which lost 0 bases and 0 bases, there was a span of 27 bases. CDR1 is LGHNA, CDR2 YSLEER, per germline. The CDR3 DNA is TGCGCCAGCAGCCAAGATTGGTGGCGGGATCCTCGGATTCATAACTCCTACGAGCAGTACTTC. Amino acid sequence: CASSQDWWRDPRIHNSYEQYF.

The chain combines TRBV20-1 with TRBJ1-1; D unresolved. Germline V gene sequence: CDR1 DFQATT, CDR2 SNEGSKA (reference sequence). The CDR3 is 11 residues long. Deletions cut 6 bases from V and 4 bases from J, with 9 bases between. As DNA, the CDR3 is TGCAGTGCCCCCGGGGTCACTGAAGCTTTCTTT. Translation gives CSAPGVTEAFF.